The following is a T cell receptor beta chain sequence with its context. The assay was immunoSEQ multiplex PCR, and TCRdb's table has in-frame clones only and misses some. The sample includes around 690,000 clones, about nine tenths seen only once; the top ten take around a third. These data are taken from a study of shared clonotypes between healthy human individuals. CDR3 length: 16 amino acids. The germline V gene encodes CDR1 SEHNR and CDR2 FQNEAQ (reference sequence). Deletions cut 0 bases from V and 2 bases from J, with 11 bases between. The genes are TRBV7-9 and TRBJ2-1; D tentatively reads TRBD1 or TRBD2 (5 bases each). The sample consisted of memory CD8+ T cells from PBMCs. Specified subset: CD45RO+ cells pooled with CCR7-negative TemRA cells. This clonotype was sampled from a man between 18 and 29 years old in good health. Some clones in this sample may be carry-over from other donors' samples. CDR3 amino acids: CASSLAHGATYNEQFF. The DNA of the CDR3 is TGTGCCAGCAGCTTAGCGCACGGGGCAACCTACAATGAGCAGTTCTTC.